The present T cell receptor beta chain was sequenced within a study of radiation and T cells in renal cell carcinoma (TCRdb year 2020). For the study in its entirety: Samples were obtained from a clinical trial, in which 15 Gy stereotactic body radiation therapy was delivered to primary renal cell carcinomas and nephrectomy was performed 4 weeks later. In total, 50 to 55 samples underwent TCR beta sequencing: 25 or so tumors plus 27 peripheral blood samples. Across all 50 or so samples, 4,016,671 unique CDR3 nucleotide sequences, encoding 2.5 million to 3 million unique CDR3 amino acid sequences, were identified.

The label giving this sample's time point can be read as: baseline pretreatment blood. The treatment or condition label, as the study defines it: 15 Gy SBRT to primary tumor, nephrectomy 4 weeks later. Serial peripheral blood from radiation-treated patients was sampled at baseline, 2 weeks and 4 weeks after SBRT to track tumor-enriched clonotypes. Every patient's renal cell carcinoma showed clear cell pathology. Genomic DNA for TCR sequencing was prepared using the QIAamp DNA Blood Mini Kit (Qiagen). The analyses included only samples that passed all quality control checks. TCR beta libraries were generated from genomic DNA with the immunoSEQ kit, following the manufacturer's recommendations. To prepare the libraries, a first multiplex PCR with proprietary primers was run, followed by a second PCR that added unique barcodes, and a bead cleanup was done after each round. A kit-provided positive control reaction and a negative control reaction were included in every sample batch. The final libraries were assessed on an Agilent 4200 TapeStation D1000 ScreenTape, pooled by volume, and quantified by qPCR. Sequencing was performed on an Illumina NextSeq500 with a MidOutput 150-cycle cartridge, and 156 Read1 and 15 Index1 cycles were run with kit custom primers. The pooled library was loaded at about 0.93 pM with about 20% PhiX control spiked in. In the authors' own workflow: Vendor-processed data were analyzed in R, and a clonotype was defined as all T cells sharing the same CDR3 nucleotide sequence. In the clone abundance analyses, frequencies in each sample were normalized to that sample's 10,000 most abundant clones. Before analysis, public T cell clones were removed, and these numbered fewer than six per sample on average. A difference in abundance of at least 32-fold between compartments was used to define tumor-enriched and baseline blood-enriched clonotypes. A beta-binomial differential abundance model was used to identify clonotypes that expanded or contracted between blood time points. Tumor-blood repertoire similarity was measured with the Baroni-Urbani and Buser coefficient, and groups were compared using two-tailed Wilcoxon tests in R. In its TCRdb copy, this immuneACCESS table keeps in-frame sequences only and misses some clones. Where compared with another copy, unresolved V genes explain less than half of these, and the others have no known cause. The V and J calls and the clone size are those of that table, but D and trimming were determined from the DNA. This sample lists some 140,000 clones; more than 70% were detected once. The ten largest account for about 12% of the sample.

A single count supports this clone. Its recognized antigen is unknown. Base qualities were left out, and no much larger clone turns up one base away. Points the paper makes about the study in general: The single-armed trial design could not address effects of radiation dose or scheduling on the TCR repertoire. Blood repertoire dynamics were not followed beyond 4 weeks after treatment. In blood, the top tumor clonotypes increased between baseline and 2 weeks post-radiation and then shrank by 4 weeks, which suggests that tumor-resident clones expanded only transiently. No pretreatment tumor biopsies were available, so the baseline intratumoral presence of clonotypes could not be determined.

The V and J ends are trimmed by 1 base and 6 bases, leaving 12 bases between them. The CDR3 goes from the cysteine to the phenylalanine over 15 residues. Just the 45-base CDR3 DNA is kept, in frame starting at base 1. In the germline V gene, CDR1 corresponds to SNHLY and CDR2 to FYNNEI. The chain uses TRBV2 and TRBJ1-4; the D gene is perhaps TRBD1, on 6 matching bases. The clonotype originates from a woman between 50 and 59 years old with renal cell carcinoma. Material: blood, obtained from a patient whose treatment included radiotherapy and nephrectomy. The nucleotide sequence is TGTGCCAGCAGTGAAGGTGGGGGGCTTTATGAAAAACTGTTTTTT. It translates to CASSEGGGLYEKLFF.